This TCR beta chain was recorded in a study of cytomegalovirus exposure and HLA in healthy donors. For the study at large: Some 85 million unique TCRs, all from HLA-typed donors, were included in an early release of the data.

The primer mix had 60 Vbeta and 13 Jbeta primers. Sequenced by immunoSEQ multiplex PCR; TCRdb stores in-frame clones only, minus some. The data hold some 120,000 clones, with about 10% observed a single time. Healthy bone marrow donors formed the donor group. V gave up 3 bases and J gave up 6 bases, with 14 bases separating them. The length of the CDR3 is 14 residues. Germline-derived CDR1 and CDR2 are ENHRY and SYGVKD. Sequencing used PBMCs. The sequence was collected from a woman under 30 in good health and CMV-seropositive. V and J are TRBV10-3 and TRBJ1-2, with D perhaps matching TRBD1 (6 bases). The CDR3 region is CAISDLQGVHGYTF. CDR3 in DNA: TGTGCCATCAGTGATTTACAGGGAGTCCATGGCTACACCTTC.